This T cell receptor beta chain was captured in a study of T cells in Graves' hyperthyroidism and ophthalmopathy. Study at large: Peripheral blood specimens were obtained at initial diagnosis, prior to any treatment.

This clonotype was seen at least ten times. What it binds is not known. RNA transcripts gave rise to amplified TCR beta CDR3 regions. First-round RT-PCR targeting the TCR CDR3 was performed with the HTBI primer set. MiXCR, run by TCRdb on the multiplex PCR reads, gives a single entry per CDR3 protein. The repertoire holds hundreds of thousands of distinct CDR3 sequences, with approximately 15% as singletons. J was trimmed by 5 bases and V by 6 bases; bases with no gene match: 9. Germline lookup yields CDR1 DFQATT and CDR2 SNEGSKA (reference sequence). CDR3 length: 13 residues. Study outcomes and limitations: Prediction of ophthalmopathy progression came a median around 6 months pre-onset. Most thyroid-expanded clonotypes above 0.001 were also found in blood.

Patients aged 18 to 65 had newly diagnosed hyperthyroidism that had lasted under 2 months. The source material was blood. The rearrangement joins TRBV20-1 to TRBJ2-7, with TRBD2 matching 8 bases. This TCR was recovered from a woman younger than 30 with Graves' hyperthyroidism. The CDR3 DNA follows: TGCAGTGCCCCGGGACTAGTATCAAACGAGCAGTACTTC. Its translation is CSAPGLVSNEQYF.